A single T cell receptor (beta chain) is shown here with its context. The antigen remains undetermined. This entry belongs to a study of Tregs in tolerant kidney transplant recipients. Study as a whole: Related graft donors supplied nonmyeloablative bone marrow transplants, and mixed chimerism was transient. Findings of the study overall: For some patients, primers changed over time, blocking nucleotide-level comparison. The small number of patients limits these findings pending further validation.

The CDR3 length is 14 residues. Germline V gene lookup returns CDR1 SGHNT and CDR2 YYREEE (reference sequence). V was cut by 6 bases and J by 7 bases, with 20 bases left in between. The assay was immunoSEQ multiplex PCR, and TCRdb's table has in-frame clones only and misses some. The data contain 75,000 to 80,000 clones, less than 95% of them seen just once; the ten biggest clones take up approximately 0.37%. Unstimulated regulatory T cells (CD4+CD25+CD127-), CD4+CD25- non-regulatory cells, CD4 and CD8 cells were FACS-sorted from thawed PBMCs. The sequencing used Tregs from blood, collected before the transplant. The receptor's source is a human donor who received a combined kidney and bone marrow transplant. The chain links TRBV5-4 to TRBJ2-7, with D tentatively TRBD2 (5 bases). CDR3 coding DNA: TGTGCCAGCAACTCTAAGAGGGAAAGTTCGGAGCAGTACTTC. Translating it yields CASNSKRESSEQYF.